This TCR beta chain was sequenced during a study of tumor-infiltrating lymphocytes in primary liver carcinoma. Germline DNA was also extracted, while the blood RNA originated from unsorted whole blood. Surgery was preceded by the collection of approximately 4 milliliters of peripheral blood. This clonotype was found once. Per germline, CDR1 DFQATT and CDR2 SNEGSKA (reference sequence). V shed 0 bases and J 4 bases; nucleotides not matched to a gene: 13. The CDR3 contains 17 residues. TCR beta cDNA was made from 500 ng total RNA with a constant-region primer. For TCR beta, libraries were produced by three nested multiplex PCR rounds using slightly modified ARM-PCR. Rounds one and two of PCR, each of 10 cycles, were primed with TRBV1-TRBV30 forward primers and a C-beta reverse primer. TCRdb passed the multiplex PCR reads through MiXCR, listing each CDR3 protein once. The sample has fewer than 250,000 distinct CDR3 sequences; less than 70% are singletons.

The receptor was isolated from a woman aged 55-69 years with primary liver carcinoma and hepatitis B virus infection. The chain carries TRBV20-1 and TRBJ1-1; 8 nucleotides match TRBD1. Input material: peripheral blood. CDR3 region: CSARDLRQGTFSTEAFF. Written as DNA, the CDR3 is TGCAGTGCTAGAGATCTGAGACAGGGGACGTTCAGCACTGAAGCTTTCTTT.